This T cell receptor (beta chain) was sequenced during a study of PD-L1 blockade in urothelial cancer. About the study: Every 3 weeks, patients received intravenous atezolizumab 1,200 mg, beginning 2014. T cell content in blood samples showed a median of approximately 150,000.

The sample's time point: peripheral blood 6 weeks after treatment start. Pretreatment sampling and on-treatment sampling together yielded between 1 and 8 samples for each patient. There are 13 residues in the CDR3. Germline V gene data show CDR1 as KGHSH and CDR2 as LQKENI. V lost 6 bases and J 1 base, leaving 9 bases between the germline ends. A spike-in of synthetic TCR analog templates was added to each PCR. Measured with immunoSEQ multiplex PCR; TCRdb has only the in-frame clones, and not every one. The sample includes 45,000 to 55,000 clones, approximately 86% of them seen just once. J is TRBJ1-1 and V is TRBV18; D not resolved. Sequencing used PBMCs, obtained around atezolizumab (anti-PD-L1) treatment. The clonotype originates from a man aged 50-60 years with urothelial cancer. The CDR3 loop is CASSGRPNTEAFF. The CDR3, as DNA: TGTGCCAGCTCGGGCAGGCCGAACACTGAAGCTTTCTTT.